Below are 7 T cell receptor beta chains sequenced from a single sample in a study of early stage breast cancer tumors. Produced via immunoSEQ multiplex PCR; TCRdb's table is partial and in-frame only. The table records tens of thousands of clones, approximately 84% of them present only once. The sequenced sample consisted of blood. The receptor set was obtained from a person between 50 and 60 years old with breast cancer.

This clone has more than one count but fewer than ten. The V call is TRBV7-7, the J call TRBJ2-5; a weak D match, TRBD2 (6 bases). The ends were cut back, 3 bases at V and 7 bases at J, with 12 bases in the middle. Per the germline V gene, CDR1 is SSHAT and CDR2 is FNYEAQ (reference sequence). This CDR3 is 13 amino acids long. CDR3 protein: CASSLGDSGTQYF. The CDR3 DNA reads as TGTGCCAGCAGCTTGGGGGACTCAGGGACCCAGTACTTC.

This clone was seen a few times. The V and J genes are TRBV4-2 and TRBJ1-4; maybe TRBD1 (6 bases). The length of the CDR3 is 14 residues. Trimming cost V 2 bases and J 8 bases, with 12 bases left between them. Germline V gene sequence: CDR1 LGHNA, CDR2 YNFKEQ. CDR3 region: CASSQTGPGEKLFF. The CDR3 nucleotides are TGTGCCAGCAGCCAAACAGGGCCCGGGGAAAAACTGTTTTTT.

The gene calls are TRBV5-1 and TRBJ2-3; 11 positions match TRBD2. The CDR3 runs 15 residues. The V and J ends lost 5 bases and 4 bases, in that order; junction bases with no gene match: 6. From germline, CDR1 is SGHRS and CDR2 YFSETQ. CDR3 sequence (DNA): TGCGCCAGCAGAACCCATAGCGGGGGGGCAGATACGCAGTATTTT. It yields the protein CASRTHSGGADTQYF.

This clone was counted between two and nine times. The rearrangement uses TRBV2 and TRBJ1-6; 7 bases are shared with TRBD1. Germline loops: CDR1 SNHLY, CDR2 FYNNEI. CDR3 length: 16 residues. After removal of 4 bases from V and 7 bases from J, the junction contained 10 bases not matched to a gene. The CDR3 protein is CASSGLQGNRNSPLHF. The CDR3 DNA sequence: TGTGCCAGCAGTGGGTTACAGGGGAATAGAAATTCACCCCTCCACTTT.

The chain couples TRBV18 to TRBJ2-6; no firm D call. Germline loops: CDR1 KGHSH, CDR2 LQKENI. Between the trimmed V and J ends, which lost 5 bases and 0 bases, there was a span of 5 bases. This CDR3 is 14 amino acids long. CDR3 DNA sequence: TGTGCCAGCTCAGTCGACTCTGGGGCCAACGTCCTGACTTTC. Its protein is CASSVDSGANVLTF. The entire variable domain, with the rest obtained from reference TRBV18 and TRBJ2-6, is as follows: NAGVMQNPRHLVRRRGQEARLRCSPMKGHSHVYWYRQLPEEGLKFMVYLQKENIIDESGMPKERFSAEFPKEGPSILRIQQVVRGDSAAYFCASSVDSGANVLTFGAGSRLTVL.

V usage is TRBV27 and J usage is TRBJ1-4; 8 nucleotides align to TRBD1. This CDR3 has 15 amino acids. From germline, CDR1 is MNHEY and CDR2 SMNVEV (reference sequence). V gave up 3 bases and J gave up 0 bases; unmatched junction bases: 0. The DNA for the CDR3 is TGTGCCAGCAGTTTGGACAGGGCAACTAATGAAAAACTGTTTTTT. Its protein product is CASSLDRATNEKLFF.

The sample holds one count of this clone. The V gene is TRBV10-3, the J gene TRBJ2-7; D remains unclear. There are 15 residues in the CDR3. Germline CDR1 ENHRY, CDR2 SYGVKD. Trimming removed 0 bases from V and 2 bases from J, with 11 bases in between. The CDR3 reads CAISESGSSTYEQYF. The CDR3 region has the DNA TGTGCCATCAGTGAGTCGGGTAGCTCTACCTACGAGCAGTACTTC.